Below are 17 T cell receptor beta chains sequenced from a single sample in a study of cytomegalovirus exposure and HLA in healthy donors (dated 2017 in TCRdb). Libraries were prepared through the immunoSEQ multiplex PCR assay. The multiplex PCR relied on a mix of 60 forward primers for TCR Vbeta segments and 13 reverse primers for TCR Jbeta segments. TCRdb carries this immuneACCESS record with in-frame sequences only. Its versions omit some clonotypes, under half of them owing to an unresolved V gene in the studies checked, with the rest unexplained. This sample's records show over 60,000 clones. The biggest ten clones account for 6.5% to 9% of the sample. The source material was PBMCs. The origin of the receptors is a female donor in good health and CMV-seropositive.

The CDR3 DNA reads as TGTGCCAGCAGCCAAGAGGAGGGCAATCAGCCCCAGCATTTT. It specifies CASSQEEGNQPQHF. The chain combines TRBV4-2 with TRBJ1-5; D gene uncertain. From germline, CDR1 is LGHNA and CDR2 YNFKEQ. There are 14 residues in the CDR3. V shed 0 bases and J shed 2 bases, with 5 bases lying between them.

The chain links TRBV5-4 to TRBJ1-3, with 9 positions matching TRBD1. J gave up 8 bases and V 3 bases, and 6 bases lay outside the gene matches. In germline, CDR1 is SGHNT, CDR2 YYREEE (reference sequence). The CDR3 consists of 14 residues. Here the CDR3 reads CASSYGQGQDTIYF. CDR3 in DNA: TGTGCCAGCAGCTATGGACAGGGGCAAGACACCATATATTTT.

The chain uses TRBV27 and TRBJ2-7, with TRBD2 matching 9 bases. Germline V lookup: CDR1 MNHEY, CDR2 SMNVEV (reference sequence). The CDR3 is 16 residues long. With V trimmed by 5 bases and J by 4 bases, 12 bases remained unmatched. The CDR3 region has the DNA TGTGCCAGCAGTACCACCCTAGCGGGAAGGGGGTACGAGCAGTACTTC. Amino acid sequence: CASSTTLAGRGYEQYF.

The rearrangement uses TRBV18 and TRBJ1-2; the match to TRBD1 covers 9 bases. The CDR3 sequence is 16 residues long. Losses at the gene ends were 4 bases for V and 4 bases for J; bases not matched to a gene: 10. Per germline, CDR1 KGHSH and CDR2 LQKENI. CDR3 protein: CASSLSGTGLSYGYTF. The CDR3 nucleotides read TGTGCCAGCTCACTATCCGGGACAGGGTTGTCCTATGGCTACACCTTC.

The chain couples TRBV16 to TRBJ1-1; 8 bases align to TRBD1. V lost 3 bases to trimming and J lost 3 bases; unmatched junction nucleotides: 9. The CDR3 runs 16 residues. Looked up from germline, CDR1 is KGHSY and CDR2 is FQNENV. CDR3 residues: CASSHRTGRFDTEAFF. CDR3 coding DNA: TGTGCCAGCAGCCATCGGACAGGGAGGTTTGACACTGAAGCTTTCTTT.

The chain couples TRBV5-1 to TRBJ2-3; TRBD1 aligns across 11 bases. The CDR3 totals 15 residues. The V gene end was trimmed by 0 bases and the J gene end by 5 bases; junction bases not matched to a gene: 2. Looked up from germline, CDR1 is SGHRS and CDR2 is YFSETQ. The CDR3 sequence is CASSLGTGGIDTQYF. CDR3 nucleotide sequence: TGCGCCAGCAGCTTGGGGACAGGGGGCATAGATACGCAGTATTTT.

This chain connects TRBV11-2 to TRBJ2-7; D gene uncertain. The V and J ends lost 6 bases and 3 bases respectively, with 15 bases between them. CDR1 is SGHAT, CDR2 FQNNGV, per germline. CDR3 length: 14 amino acids. CDR3 sequence (DNA): TGTGCCAGCAGTTTTAAAACAGTGATCTACGAGCAGTACTTC. Protein product: CASSFKTVIYEQYF.

DNA of the CDR3: TGCGCCAGCAGCGCCAGACTAGCGGGGGGAACAGATACGCAGTATTTT. This gives the protein CASSARLAGGTDTQYF. The chain recombines TRBV5-1 with TRBJ2-3, with TRBD2 identical over 13 bases. CDR3 size: 16 residues. V shed 4 bases, J shed 3 bases, and the junction held 5 bases outside the gene matches. The germline V gene encodes CDR1 SGHRS and CDR2 YFSETQ.

The chain combines TRBV25-1 with TRBJ2-4; TRBD2 matches 7 bases. CDR3 length equals 15 residues. The V segment lost 6 bases and the J segment 6 bases; nucleotides outside the gene matches: 11. CDR1 and CDR2 (germline): MGHDK, SYGVNS. For the CDR3, the DNA is TGTGCCAGCAGCCAAAGGGGAGGGCGAGGAAACATTCAGTACTTC. This translates into CASSQRGGRGNIQYF.

V gene TRBV18 combines with J gene TRBJ2-3; possible D gene TRBD1, 5 bases. V was clipped by 3 bases and J by 3 bases, with 10 bases between them. This CDR3 has 14 residues. Germline V gene lookup returns CDR1 KGHSH and CDR2 LQKENI. The CDR3: CASSPGRSTDTQYF. The CDR3 region has the DNA TGTGCCAGCTCACCGGGGCGGAGTACAGATACGCAGTATTTT.

The chain employs TRBV7-9 and TRBJ2-7; TRBD1 aligns across 8 bases. The CDR3 contains 14 residues. Germline-derived CDR1 and CDR2 are SEHNR and FQNEAQ (reference sequence). V lost 3 bases, J lost 2 bases, and 3 bases stayed unmatched. The CDR3, as DNA: TGTGCCAGCAGCTTCCAGGACAGGGCCTACGAGCAGTACTTC. Residues: CASSFQDRAYEQYF.

The rearrangement uses TRBV5-4 and TRBJ1-1; no clear D. The CDR3 is made up of 15 amino acids. Trimming removed 0 bases from V and 8 bases from J, with 17 bases in between. Germline loops: CDR1 SGHNT, CDR2 YYREEE (reference sequence). The CDR3 protein is CASSLDLPQDGEAFF. CDR3 in DNA: TGTGCCAGCAGCTTGGACCTCCCGCAAGACGGGGAAGCTTTCTTT.

This chain connects TRBV6-1 to TRBJ2-1, with D perhaps matching TRBD2 (6 bases). The V gene lost 3 bases and the J gene lost 1 base, with 10 bases spanning the gap. The CDR3 has 15 residues. The germline CDR1 and CDR2 sequences are MNHNS and SASEGT. The chain's CDR3 is CASSEAGRSYNEQFF. In DNA form, the CDR3 reads TGTGCCAGCAGTGAGGCAGGGAGGTCCTACAATGAGCAGTTCTTC.

This rearrangement joins TRBV4-3 to TRBJ1-4; D not certain. This CDR3 is built from 16 residues. The germline V and J ends were trimmed by 1 base and 2 bases, with 11 bases remaining between them. Germline assignment: CDR1 LGHNA and CDR2 YSLEER. DNA of the CDR3: TGCGCCAGCAGCCAAGTCGAGGGTGCCACTAATGAAAAACTGTTTTTT. As protein: CASSQVEGATNEKLFF.

The chain recombines TRBV19 with TRBJ2-3; TRBD1 is a possible D gene (5 bases). The CDR3 consists of 14 residues. Trimming removed 4 bases at V and 4 bases at J, with 12 bases between. Germline CDR1 LNHDA, CDR2 SQIVND (reference sequence). The CDR3 nucleotides read TGTGCCAGTAGTACCCCCACAGGAGCAGATACGCAGTATTTT. This encodes CASSTPTGADTQYF.

The rearrangement joins TRBV2 to TRBJ2-3, with 8 bases aligning to TRBD2. Germline CDR1 and CDR2: SNHLY and FYNNEI. The CDR3 length is 13 residues. In DNA form, the CDR3 reads TGTGCGAGCGGGAGTCTTCGCCAGGATACGCAGTATTTT. It specifies CASGSLRQDTQYF.

The chain links TRBV11-3 to TRBJ2-1; no firm D call. CDR1 and CDR2 (germline): SGHNT, YENEEA. Trimming cost V 3 bases and J 9 bases, with 12 bases left between them. The CDR3 has 13 residues. Here the CDR3 DNA reads TGTGCCAGCAGCTTCCGCCCTGTCAGTGAGCAGTTCTTC. It codes for CASSFRPVSEQFF. Drawing the rest from reference TRBV11-3 and TRBJ2-1, the complete variable domain is EAGVVQSPRYKIIEKKQPVAFWCNPISGHNTLYWYLQNLGQGPELLIRYENEEAVDDSQLPKDRFSAERLKGVDSTLKIQPAELGDSAVYLCASSFRPVSEQFFGPGTRLTVL.